This TCR beta chain was observed in a study of blood T cell repertoires in COVID-19. Overall study: The cDNA or gDNA used as material had been derived from T cells, B-cell-depleted T cells, or PBMCs.

As processed by the authors: From reference gene primer amplification, estimates of nucleated cell counts were derived. TCRdb's table, derived via immunoSEQ multiplex PCR, lists solely in-frame clones and lacks some. V, J and clone size derive from that table, while D and trimming were established from the DNA sequence. The sample consists of 200,000 to 250,000 clones, around 90% of them appearing once. Germline loops: CDR1 SNHLY, CDR2 FYNNEI. This CDR3 has 14 residues. V dropped 5 bases and J dropped 4; count of bases not matched to a gene: 4. Cohorts were assigned according to the clinical history that participants reported.

This receptor was identified in a woman in her 30s who had recovered from COVID-19. The chain combines TRBV2 with TRBJ2-1, with 8 nucleotides matching TRBD1. The sample taken for sequencing was PBMCs or T cells enriched from blood (not recorded which). CDR3 region: CASSLWTGYNEQFF. The DNA for the CDR3 is TGTGCCAGCAGTTTGTGGACAGGGTACAATGAGCAGTTCTTC.